The source of this TCR beta chain is a study of molecular identifiers for immune sequencing clone quantification. This clonotype was observed a handful of times. With 9 bases clipped from V and 6 bases from J, the junction kept 5 bases outside the gene matches. CDR1 and CDR2 (germline): LNHDA, SQIVND (reference sequence). This CDR3 has 12 amino acids. Libraries of bulk TCR were made by previously described methods (with listed TCR primers). TCRdb re-analysed the PCR reads in MiXCR, keeping a single row per CDR3 protein. The sample records more than 450,000 distinct CDR3 sequences, under 30% being singletons.

The sequenced sample consisted of naive CD8+ T cells from blood, with Jurkat cell RNA spiked in. Described subset: FACS-sorted CD8+CD4-CCR7+CD45RA+ naive T cells. The chain couples TRBV19 to TRBJ2-3; 8 bases line up with TRBD2. The receptor comes from a human donor in good health. Some libraries in this study had Jurkat cell RNA spiked in. The CDR3 sequence is CASGGAGDTQYF. Here the CDR3 DNA reads TGTGCCAGCGGGGGGGCCGGGGATACGCAGTATTTT.